This note documents a single T cell receptor (beta chain) sequence. The CDR3 extends over 15 amino acids. The data were obtained in a study of technical replicates of blood from several donors. Profiled with immunoSEQ multiplex PCR; TCRdb holds only in-frame clones, not every one. The sample holds 55,000 to 80,000 clones; about nine tenths are singletons and the top ten take approximately 4.8%. This TCR derives from a human donor in good health. Some clones in this sample may be carry-over from other donors' samples. The source material was PBMCs. The gene calls are TRBV21-1 and TRBJ1-3. TRBV21-1 is termed a pseudogene. In DNA, the CDR3 is TGTGCCAGCAGCAAGGAGGCCCAAGGCGAAAACACCATATATTTT. Residues: CASSKEAQGENTIYF.